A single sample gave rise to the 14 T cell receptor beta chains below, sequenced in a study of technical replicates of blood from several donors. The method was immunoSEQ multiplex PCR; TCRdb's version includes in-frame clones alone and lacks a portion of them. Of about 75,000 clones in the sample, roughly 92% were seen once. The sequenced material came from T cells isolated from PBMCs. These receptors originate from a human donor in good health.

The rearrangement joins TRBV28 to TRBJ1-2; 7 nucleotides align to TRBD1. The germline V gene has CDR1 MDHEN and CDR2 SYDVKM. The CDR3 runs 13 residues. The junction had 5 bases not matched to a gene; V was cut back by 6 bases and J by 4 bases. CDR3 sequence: CASSPTGVYGYTF. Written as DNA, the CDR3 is TGTGCCAGCAGCCCCACAGGGGTCTATGGCTACACCTTC.

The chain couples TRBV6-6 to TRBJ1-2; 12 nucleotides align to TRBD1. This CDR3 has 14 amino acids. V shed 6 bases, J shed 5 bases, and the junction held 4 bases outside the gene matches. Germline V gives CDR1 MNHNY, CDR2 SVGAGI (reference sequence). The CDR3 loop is CASRGQGAEYGYTF. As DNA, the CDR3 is TGTGCCAGCAGGGGACAGGGGGCGGAATATGGCTACACCTTC.

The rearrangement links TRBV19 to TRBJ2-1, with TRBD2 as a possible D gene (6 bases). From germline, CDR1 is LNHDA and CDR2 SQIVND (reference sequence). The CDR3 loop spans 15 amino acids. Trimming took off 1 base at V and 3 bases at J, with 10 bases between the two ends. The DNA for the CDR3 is TGTGCCAGTAGTATAGTGGGGACTCTCTACAATGAGCAGTTCTTC. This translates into CASSIVGTLYNEQFF.

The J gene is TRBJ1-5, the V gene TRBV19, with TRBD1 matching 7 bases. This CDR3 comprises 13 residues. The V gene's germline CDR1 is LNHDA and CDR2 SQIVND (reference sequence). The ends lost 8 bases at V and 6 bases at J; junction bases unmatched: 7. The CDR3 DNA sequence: TGTGCCAGTTCCAACAGGGGATTTCAGCCCCAGCATTTT. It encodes CASSNRGFQPQHF.

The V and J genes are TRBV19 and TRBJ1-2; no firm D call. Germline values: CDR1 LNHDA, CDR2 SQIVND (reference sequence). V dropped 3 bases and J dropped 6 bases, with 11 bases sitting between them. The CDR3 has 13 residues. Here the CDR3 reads CASSIRIPNGYTF. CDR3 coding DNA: TGTGCCAGTAGTATTAGAATACCGAATGGCTACACCTTC. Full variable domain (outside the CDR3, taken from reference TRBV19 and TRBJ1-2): DGGITQSPKYLFRKEGQNVTLSCEQNLNHDAMYWYRQDPGQGLRLIYYSQIVNDFQKGDIAEGYSVSREKKESFPLTVTSAQKNPTAFYLCASSIRIPNGYTFGSGTRLTVV.

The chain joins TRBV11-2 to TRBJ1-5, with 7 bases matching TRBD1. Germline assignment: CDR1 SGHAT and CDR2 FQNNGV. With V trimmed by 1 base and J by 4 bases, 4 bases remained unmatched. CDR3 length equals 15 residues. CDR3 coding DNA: TGTGCCAGCAGCTTAGCTTCGACAGGGAATCAGCCCCAGCATTTT. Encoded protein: CASSLASTGNQPQHF.

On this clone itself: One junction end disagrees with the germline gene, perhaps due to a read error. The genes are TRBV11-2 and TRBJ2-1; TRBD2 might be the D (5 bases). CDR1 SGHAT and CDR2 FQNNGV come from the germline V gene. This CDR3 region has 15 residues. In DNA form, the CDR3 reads TGTGCCAGCACCTTAGGGAGCCAGATTTACAATGAGCAGTTCTTC. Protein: CASTLGSQIYNEQFF.

Here the CDR3 reads CASIQGHGYTF. The CDR3, as DNA: TGTGCCAGCATACAGGGGCATGGCTACACCTTC. The chain carries TRBV28 and TRBJ1-2; 7 nucleotides align to TRBD1. The CDR3 consists of 11 residues. Germline V CDR1 and CDR2: MDHEN, SYDVKM. The V gene end was trimmed by 7 bases and the J gene end by 6 bases; junction bases not matched to a gene: 2.

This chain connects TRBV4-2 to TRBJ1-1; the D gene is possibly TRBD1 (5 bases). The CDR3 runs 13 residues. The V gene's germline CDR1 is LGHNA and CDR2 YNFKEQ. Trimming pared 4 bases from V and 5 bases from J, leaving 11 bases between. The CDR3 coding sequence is TGTGCCAGCAGCCTAGGGGCGCTTACTGAAGCTTTCTTT. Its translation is CASSLGALTEAFF.

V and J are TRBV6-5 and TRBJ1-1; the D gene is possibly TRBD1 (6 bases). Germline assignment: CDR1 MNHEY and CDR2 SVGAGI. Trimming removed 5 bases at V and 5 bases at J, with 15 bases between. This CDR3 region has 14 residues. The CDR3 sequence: CASSLGQRRTEAFF. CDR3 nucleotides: TGTGCCAGCAGTCTAGGACAGCGGCGAACTGAAGCTTTCTTT.

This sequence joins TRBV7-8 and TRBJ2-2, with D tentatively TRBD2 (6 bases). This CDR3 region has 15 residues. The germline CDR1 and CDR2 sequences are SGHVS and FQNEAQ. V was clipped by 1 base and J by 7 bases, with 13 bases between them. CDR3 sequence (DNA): TGTGCCAGCAGCTTAGACGGGAGCCAGATCGGGGAGCTGTTTTTT. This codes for CASSLDGSQIGELFF.

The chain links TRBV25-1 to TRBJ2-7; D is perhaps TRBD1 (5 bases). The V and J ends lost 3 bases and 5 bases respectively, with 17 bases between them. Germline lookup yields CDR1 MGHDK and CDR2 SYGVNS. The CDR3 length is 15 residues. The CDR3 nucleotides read TGTGCCAGCAGTGAGGGTCTGAAGGGGTCGGACGAGCAGTACTTC. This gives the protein CASSEGLKGSDEQYF.

The CDR3 here is CASSQETGGSYAITDTQYF. CDR3 DNA sequence: TGCGCCAGCAGCCAGGAAACGGGGGGATCCTACGCTATCACAGATACGCAGTATTTT. V and J are TRBV4-3 and TRBJ2-3; 7 bases agree with TRBD2. Germline V gene lookup returns CDR1 LGHNA and CDR2 YSLEER. The ends lost 3 bases at V and 2 bases at J; junction bases unmatched: 17. This CDR3 is 19 amino acids long.

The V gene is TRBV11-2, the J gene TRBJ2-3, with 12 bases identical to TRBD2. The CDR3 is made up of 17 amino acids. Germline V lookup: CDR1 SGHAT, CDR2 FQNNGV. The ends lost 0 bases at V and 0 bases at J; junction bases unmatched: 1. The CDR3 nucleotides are TGTGCCAGCAGCTTAGAGACTAGCGGGGGTAGCACAGATACGCAGTATTTT. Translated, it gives CASSLETSGGSTDTQYF.